Below, 6 T cell receptor beta chains from the same sample are listed, as sequenced in a study of shared clonotypes between healthy human individuals. Produced via immunoSEQ multiplex PCR; TCRdb's table is partial and in-frame only. Among under 2,500,000 clones listed, approximately 94% were seen once. The sample comprised naive CD4+ T cells sorted from blood. Described subset: CD45RA+ positively selected. The receptors stem from a man between 18 and 35 years old in good health.

The chain links TRBV7-5 to TRBJ2-2; the D call TRBD1 from the table was never checked on the DNA. TRBV7-5 has pseudogene status. CDR3 length: 13 residues. The CDR3 DNA sequence: TGTGCCAGAAGCTCGACAGAAAACGGGGAGCTGTTTTTT. It specifies CARSSTENGELFF.

This chain uses TRBV2 with TRBJ1-1; D remains unclear. In germline, CDR1 is SNHLY, CDR2 FYNNEI. Trimming shortened V by 6 bases and J by 10 bases, and 9 bases separated the two germline ends. This CDR3 has 10 residues. DNA of the CDR3: TGTGCCAGCAGGGGGAACGGAGCTTTCTTT. Protein sequence: CASRGNGAFF.

The chain carries TRBV11-2 and TRBJ2-1, with a possible D match to TRBD2 (6 bases). Trimming took off 8 bases at V and 6 bases at J, with 26 bases between the two ends. CDR1 and CDR2 (germline): SGHAT, FQNNGV. The CDR3 runs to 17 residues. The DNA for the CDR3 is TGTGCCAGCGTCGCGGTAGCGGACCCCTTTTTGGGCAATGAGCAGTTCTTC. Encoded protein: CASVAVADPFLGNEQFF.

The rearrangement joins TRBV5-8 to TRBJ2-1, with 11 bases fitting TRBD2. V trimming: 4 bases; J trimming: 1 base; junction bases outside the gene matches: 4. Germline V gene sequence: CDR1 SGHTS, CDR2 YDEGEE. There are 16 residues in the CDR3. The CDR3 here is CASSVRTSGSYNEQFF. The CDR3 DNA sequence: TGTGCCAGCAGCGTCAGGACTAGCGGGTCCTACAATGAGCAGTTCTTC.

Only a few counts were recorded for this clone. The chain couples TRBV9 to TRBJ2-3; TRBD1 might be the D (5 bases). Germline-derived CDR1 and CDR2 are SGDLS and YYNGEE. Between the trimmed V and J ends, which lost 4 bases and 0 bases, there was a span of 18 bases. This CDR3 is 17 amino acids long. The CDR3 nucleotides are TGTGCCAGCAGCATACGACAGAATATCCCTAGCACAGATACGCAGTATTTT. Protein: CASSIRQNIPSTDTQYF. The entire variable domain, with the rest obtained from reference TRBV9 and TRBJ2-3, is as follows: DSGVTQTPKHLITATGQRVTLRCSPRSGDLSVYWYQQSLDQGLQFLIQYYNGEERAKGNILERFSAQQFPDLHSELNLSSLELGDSALYFCASSIRQNIPSTDTQYFGPGTRLTVL.

The chain couples TRBV18 to TRBJ2-7; TRBD1 is a possible D gene (6 bases). This CDR3 is built from 16 residues. Trimming took 1 base from V and 9 from J, leaving 22 bases between them. Germline loops: CDR1 KGHSH, CDR2 LQKENI. The CDR3 DNA is TGTGCCAGCTCACCACGCACCGGGACACACCCAAAGGGGCAGTACTTC. Its translation: CASSPRTGTHPKGQYF.